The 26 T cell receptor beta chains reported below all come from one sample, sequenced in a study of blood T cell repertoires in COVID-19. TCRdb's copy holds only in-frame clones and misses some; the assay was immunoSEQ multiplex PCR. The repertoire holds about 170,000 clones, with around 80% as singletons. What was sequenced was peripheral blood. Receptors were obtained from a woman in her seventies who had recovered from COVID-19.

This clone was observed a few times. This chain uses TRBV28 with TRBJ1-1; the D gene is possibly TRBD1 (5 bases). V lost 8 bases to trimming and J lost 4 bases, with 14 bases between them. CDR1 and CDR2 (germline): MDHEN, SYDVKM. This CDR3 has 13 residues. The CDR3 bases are TGTGCCAGCTTCTCCCGGGGGGTCACTGAAGCTTTCTTT. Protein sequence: CASFSRGVTEAFF.

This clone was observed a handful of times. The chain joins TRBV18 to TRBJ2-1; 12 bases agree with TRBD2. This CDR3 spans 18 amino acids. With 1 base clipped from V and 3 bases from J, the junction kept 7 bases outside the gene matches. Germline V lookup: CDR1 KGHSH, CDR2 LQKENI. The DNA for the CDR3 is TGTGCCAGCTCACCACGGGCTAGCGGGGGGGGCGGCTACAATGAGCAGTTCTTC. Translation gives CASSPRASGGGGYNEQFF.

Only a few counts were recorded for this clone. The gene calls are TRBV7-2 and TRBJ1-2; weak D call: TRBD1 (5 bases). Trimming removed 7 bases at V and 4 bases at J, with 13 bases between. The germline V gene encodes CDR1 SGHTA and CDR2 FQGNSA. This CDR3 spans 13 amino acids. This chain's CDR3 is CASNQIRVYGYTF. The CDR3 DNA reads TGTGCCAGCAACCAGATCAGGGTCTATGGCTACACCTTC.

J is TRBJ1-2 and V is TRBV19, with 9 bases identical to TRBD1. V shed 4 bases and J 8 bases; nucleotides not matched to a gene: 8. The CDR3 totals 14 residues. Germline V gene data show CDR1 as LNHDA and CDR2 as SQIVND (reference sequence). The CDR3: CASSTPGQGSGYTF. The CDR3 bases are TGTGCCAGTAGTACACCGGGACAGGGTAGCGGCTACACCTTC.

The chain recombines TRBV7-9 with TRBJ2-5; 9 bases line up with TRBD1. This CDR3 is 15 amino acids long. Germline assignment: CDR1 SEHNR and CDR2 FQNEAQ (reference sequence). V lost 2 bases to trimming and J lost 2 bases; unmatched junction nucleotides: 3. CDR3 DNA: TGTGCCAGCAGCTTAATGACAGGGGGTCAAGAGACCCAGTACTTC. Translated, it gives CASSLMTGGQETQYF.

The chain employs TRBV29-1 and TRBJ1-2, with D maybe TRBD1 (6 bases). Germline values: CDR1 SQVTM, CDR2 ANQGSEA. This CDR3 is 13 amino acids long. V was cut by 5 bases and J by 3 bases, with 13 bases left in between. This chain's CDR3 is CSVWGGSDYGYTF. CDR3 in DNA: TGCAGCGTTTGGGGGGGCAGTGACTATGGCTACACCTTC.

CDR3: CASRGGGTSGRANEQFF. CDR3 in DNA: TGTGCCAGCAGGGGAGGTGGGACTAGCGGGAGGGCCAATGAGCAGTTCTTC. The chain couples TRBV3-1 (or the pseudogene TRBV3-2) to TRBJ2-1, with TRBD2 identical over 16 bases. The J segment lost 6 bases and the V segment lost 6 bases, leaving 8 bases of the junction unmatched. The germline gives CDR1 LGHDT, CDR2 YNNKEL (reference sequence). This CDR3 has 17 amino acids.

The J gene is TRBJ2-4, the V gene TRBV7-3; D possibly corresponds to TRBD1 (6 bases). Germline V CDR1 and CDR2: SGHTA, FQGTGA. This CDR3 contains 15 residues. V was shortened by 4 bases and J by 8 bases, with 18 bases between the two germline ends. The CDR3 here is CASSSTGRPRDIQYF. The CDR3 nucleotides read TGTGCCAGCAGCTCCACAGGGCGCCCCCGCGACATTCAGTACTTC.

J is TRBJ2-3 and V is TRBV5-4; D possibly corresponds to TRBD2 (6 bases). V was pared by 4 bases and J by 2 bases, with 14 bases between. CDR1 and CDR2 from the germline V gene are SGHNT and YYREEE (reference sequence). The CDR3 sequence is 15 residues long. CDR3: CASSRPLATTDTQYF. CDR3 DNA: TGTGCCAGCAGCCGACCTCTAGCGACCACAGATACGCAGTATTTT. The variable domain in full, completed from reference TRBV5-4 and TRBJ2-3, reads ETGVTQSPTHLIKTRGQQVTLRCSSQSGHNTVSWYQQALGQGPQFIFQYYREEENGRGNFPPRFSGLQFPNYSSELNVNALELDDSALYLCASSRPLATTDTQYFGPGTRLTVL.

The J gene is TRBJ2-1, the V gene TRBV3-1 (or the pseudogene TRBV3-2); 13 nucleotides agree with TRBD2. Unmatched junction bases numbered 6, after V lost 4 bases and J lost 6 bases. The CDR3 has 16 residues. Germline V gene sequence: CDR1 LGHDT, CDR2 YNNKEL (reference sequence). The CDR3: CASSRGTSGIINEQFF. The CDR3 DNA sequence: TGTGCCAGCAGCCGAGGGACTAGCGGGATTATCAATGAGCAGTTCTTC.

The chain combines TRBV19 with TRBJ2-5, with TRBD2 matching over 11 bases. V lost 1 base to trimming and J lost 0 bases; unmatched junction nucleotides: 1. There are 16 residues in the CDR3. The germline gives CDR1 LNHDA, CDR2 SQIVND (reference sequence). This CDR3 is CASSIVGLADQETQYF. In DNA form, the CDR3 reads TGTGCCAGTAGTATAGTGGGACTAGCGGACCAAGAGACCCAGTACTTC.

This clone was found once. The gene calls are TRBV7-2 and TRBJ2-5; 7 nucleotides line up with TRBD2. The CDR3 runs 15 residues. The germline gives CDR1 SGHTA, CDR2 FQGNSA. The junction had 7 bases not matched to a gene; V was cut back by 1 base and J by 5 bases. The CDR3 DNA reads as TGTGCCAGCAGCTTAGTACCGCGGGGGACCGAGACCCAGTACTTC. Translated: CASSLVPRGTETQYF.

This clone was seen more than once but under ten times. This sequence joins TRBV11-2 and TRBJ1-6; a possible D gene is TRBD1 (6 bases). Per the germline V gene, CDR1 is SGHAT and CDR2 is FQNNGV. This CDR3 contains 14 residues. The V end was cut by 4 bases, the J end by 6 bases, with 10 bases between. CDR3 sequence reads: CASSSDRTNSPLHF. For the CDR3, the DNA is TGTGCCAGCAGCTCGGACAGAACTAATTCACCCCTCCACTTT.

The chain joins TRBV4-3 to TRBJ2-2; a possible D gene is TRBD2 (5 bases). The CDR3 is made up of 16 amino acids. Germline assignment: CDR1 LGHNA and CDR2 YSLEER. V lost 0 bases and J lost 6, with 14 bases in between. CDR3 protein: CASSQDRASWAGELFF. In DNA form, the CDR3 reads TGCGCCAGCAGCCAAGATCGGGCTAGCTGGGCCGGGGAGCTGTTTTTT.

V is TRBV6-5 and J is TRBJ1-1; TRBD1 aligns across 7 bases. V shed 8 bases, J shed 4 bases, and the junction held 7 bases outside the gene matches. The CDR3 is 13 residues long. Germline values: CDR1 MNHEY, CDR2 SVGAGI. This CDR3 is CASPLTGSTEAFF. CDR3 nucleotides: TGTGCCAGCCCACTGACAGGGTCCACTGAAGCTTTCTTT.

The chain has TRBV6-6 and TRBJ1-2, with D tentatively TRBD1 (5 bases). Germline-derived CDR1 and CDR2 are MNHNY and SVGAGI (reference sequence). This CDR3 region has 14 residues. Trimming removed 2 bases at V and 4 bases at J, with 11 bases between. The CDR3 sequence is CASSYGRESYGYTF. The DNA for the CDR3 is TGTGCCAGCAGTTACGGCAGGGAAAGCTATGGCTACACCTTC.

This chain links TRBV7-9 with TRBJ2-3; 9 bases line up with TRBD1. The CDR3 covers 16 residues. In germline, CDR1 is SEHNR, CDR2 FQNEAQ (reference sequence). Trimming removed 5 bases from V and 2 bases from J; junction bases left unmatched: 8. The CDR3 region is CASSPPGQGPTDTQYF. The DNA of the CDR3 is TGTGCCAGCAGCCCTCCGGGACAGGGTCCCACAGATACGCAGTATTTT. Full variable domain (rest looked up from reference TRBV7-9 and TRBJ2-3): DTGVSQNPRHKITKRGQNVTFRCDPISEHNRLYWYRQTLGQGPEFLTYFQNEAQLEKSRLLSDRFSAERPKGSFSTLEIQRTEQGDSAMYLCASSPPGQGPTDTQYFGPGTRLTVL.

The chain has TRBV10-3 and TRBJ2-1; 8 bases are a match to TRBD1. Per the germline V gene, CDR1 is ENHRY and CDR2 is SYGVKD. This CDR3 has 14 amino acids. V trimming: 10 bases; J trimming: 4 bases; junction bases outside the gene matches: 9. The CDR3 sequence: CATTRGLPYNEQFF. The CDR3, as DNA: TGTGCCACCACCAGGGGGCTCCCTTACAATGAGCAGTTCTTC.

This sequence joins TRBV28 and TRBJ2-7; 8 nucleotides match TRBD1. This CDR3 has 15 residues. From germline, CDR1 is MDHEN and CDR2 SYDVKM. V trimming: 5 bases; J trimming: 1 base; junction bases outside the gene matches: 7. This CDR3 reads CASSTDRAGSYEQYF. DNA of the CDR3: TGTGCCAGCAGTACGGACAGGGCCGGATCCTACGAGCAGTACTTC.

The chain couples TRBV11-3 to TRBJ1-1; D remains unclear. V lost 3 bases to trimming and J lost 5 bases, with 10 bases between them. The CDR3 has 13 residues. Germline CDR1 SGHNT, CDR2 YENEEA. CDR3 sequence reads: CASSLSRETEAFF. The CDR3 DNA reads TGTGCCAGCAGCTTGTCGAGGGAAACTGAAGCTTTCTTT.

CDR3 in DNA: TGTGCCAGCAGCCAACTCCCCACAGATACGCAGTATTTT. The encoded protein is CASSQLPTDTQYF. The rearrangement uses TRBV28 and TRBJ2-3; no firm D call. This CDR3 region has 13 residues. Germline-derived CDR1 and CDR2 are MDHEN and SYDVKM. The V gene lost 6 bases and the J gene lost 2 bases, with 9 bases spanning the gap. The full variable domain, its missing parts supplied by reference TRBV28 and TRBJ2-3, is DVKVTQSSRYLVKRTGEKVFLECVQDMDHENMFWYRQDPGLGLRLIYFSYDVKMKEKGDIPEGYSVSREKKERFSLILESASTNQTSMYLCASSQLPTDTQYFGPGTRLTVL.

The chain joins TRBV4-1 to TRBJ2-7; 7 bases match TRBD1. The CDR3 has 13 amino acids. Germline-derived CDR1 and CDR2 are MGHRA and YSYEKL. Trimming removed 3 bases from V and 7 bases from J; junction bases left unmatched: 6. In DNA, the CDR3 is TGCGCCAGCAGCCACCCCGGACAGGTAGAGCAGTACTTC. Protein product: CASSHPGQVEQYF.

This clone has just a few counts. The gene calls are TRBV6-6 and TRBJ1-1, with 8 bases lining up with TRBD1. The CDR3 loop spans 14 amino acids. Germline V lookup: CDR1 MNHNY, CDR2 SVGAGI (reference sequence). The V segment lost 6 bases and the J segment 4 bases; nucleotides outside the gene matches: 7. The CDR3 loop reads CASSPDREVTEAFF. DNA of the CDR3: TGTGCCAGCAGCCCGGACAGGGAGGTCACTGAAGCTTTCTTT.

The chain's CDR3 is CASSPRPGGRDNSPLHF. The CDR3, as DNA: TGTGCCAGCAGCCCCCGGCCGGGCGGGAGGGATAATTCACCCCTCCACTTT. The chain links TRBV4-2 to TRBJ1-6; D ambiguous. Trimming removed 4 bases from V and 5 bases from J, with 18 bases in between. The germline V gene encodes CDR1 LGHNA and CDR2 YNFKEQ. The CDR3 sequence is 17 residues long.

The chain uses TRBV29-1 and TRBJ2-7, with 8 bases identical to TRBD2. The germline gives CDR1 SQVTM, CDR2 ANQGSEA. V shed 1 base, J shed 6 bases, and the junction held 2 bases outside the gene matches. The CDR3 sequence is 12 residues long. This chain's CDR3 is CSVEGLAGEQYF. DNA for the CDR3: TGCAGCGTTGAAGGGCTAGCGGGCGAGCAGTACTTC.

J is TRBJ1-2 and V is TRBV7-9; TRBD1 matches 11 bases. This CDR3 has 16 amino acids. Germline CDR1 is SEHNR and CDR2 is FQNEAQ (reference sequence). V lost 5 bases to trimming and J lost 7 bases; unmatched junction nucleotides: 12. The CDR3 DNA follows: TGTGCCAGCAGCCCCCCCGGGACAGGGGGTAGGGGTGGCTACACCTTC. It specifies CASSPPGTGGRGGYTF. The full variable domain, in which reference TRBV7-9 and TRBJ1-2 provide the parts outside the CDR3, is DTGVSQNPRHKITKRGQNVTFRCDPISEHNRLYWYRQTLGQGPEFLTYFQNEAQLEKSRLLSDRFSAERPKGSFSTLEIQRTEQGDSAMYLCASSPPGTGGRGGYTFGSGTRLTVV.